This passage covers 11 T cell receptor beta chains from one sample sequenced in a study of cytomegalovirus exposure and HLA in healthy donors. Researchers ran the PCR with 60 Vbeta and 13 Jbeta primers. The repertoire was sequenced with immunoSEQ multiplex PCR; TCRdb's copy has only in-frame clones and lacks some. The repertoire holds tens of thousands of clones, with approximately 84% as singletons. The specimen sequenced was PBMCs. Receptor source: a young man in good health and CMV-seronegative.

The rearrangement joins TRBV7-3 to TRBJ2-5, with D tentatively TRBD1 (6 bases). Trimming stripped 5 bases from V and 1 base from J, with 14 bases between. This CDR3 has 15 residues. Germline V gene data show CDR1 as SGHTA and CDR2 as FQGTGA. CDR3 in amino acids: CASSPRGRPQETQYF. The CDR3 coding sequence is TGTGCCAGCAGCCCCAGGGGAAGGCCCCAAGAGACCCAGTACTTC.

This clone occurred a few times. The CDR3 nucleotides read TGTGCCAGCAGCCCGGCTCGACAGGGGTGGGGCTACACCTTC. This sequence encodes CASSPARQGWGYTF. V gene TRBV5-4 combines with J gene TRBJ1-2; 8 bases align to TRBD1. The V gene's germline CDR1 is SGHNT and CDR2 YYREEE (reference sequence). The CDR3 runs to 14 residues. After removal of 4 bases from V and 8 bases from J, the junction contained 10 bases not matched to a gene.

This chain connects TRBV25-1 to TRBJ1-3; TRBD1 matches 7 bases. This CDR3 is built from 14 residues. V lost 4 bases to trimming and J lost 3 bases; unmatched junction nucleotides: 3. Germline-derived CDR1 and CDR2 are MGHDK and SYGVNS. CDR3: CASSVGQLGNTIYF. Written as DNA, the CDR3 is TGTGCCAGCAGTGTGGGACAGCTTGGAAACACCATATATTTT.

V and J are TRBV18 and TRBJ2-7; D is perhaps TRBD2 (6 bases). The CDR3 is made up of 15 amino acids. The germline V gene has CDR1 KGHSH and CDR2 LQKENI. V shed 4 bases and J shed 3 bases, with 16 bases lying between them. For the CDR3, the DNA is TGTGCCAGCTCACTCGTTCGGGACTCTCTCTACGAGCAGTACTTC. This encodes CASSLVRDSLYEQYF. Together with reference TRBV18 and TRBJ2-7, the CDR3 gives the full variable domain: NAGVMQNPRHLVRRRGQEARLRCSPMKGHSHVYWYRQLPEEGLKFMVYLQKENIIDESGMPKERFSAEFPKEGPSILRIQQVVRGDSAAYFCASSLVRDSLYEQYFGPGTRLTVT.

This sequence joins TRBV6-5 and TRBJ2-7; 8 bases are a match to TRBD2. The length of the CDR3 is 15 residues. Germline assignment: CDR1 MNHEY and CDR2 SVGAGI. V shed 0 bases, J shed 7 bases, and the junction held 8 bases outside the gene matches. The CDR3 nucleotides are TGTGCCAGCAGTTACTCGCCGGGAGGGCCCGAGGAGCAGTACTTC. Translation: CASSYSPGGPEEQYF.

V gene TRBV5-4 combines with J gene TRBJ2-3; no clear D gene. CDR3 size: 15 residues. Germline lookup yields CDR1 SGHNT and CDR2 YYREEE (reference sequence). V shed 0 bases and J shed 3 bases, with 11 bases lying between them. CDR3 sequence (DNA): TGTGCCAGCAGCTTGGCGTTCAGGTCAACAGATACGCAGTATTTT. Its translation is CASSLAFRSTDTQYF.

The chain combines TRBV5-1 with TRBJ1-2; possible D gene TRBD1, 5 bases. Per the germline V gene, CDR1 is SGHRS and CDR2 is YFSETQ. The CDR3 covers 17 residues. Deletions cut 0 bases from V and 4 bases from J, with 19 bases between. The CDR3 bases are TGCGCCAGCAGCTTGGCCGGGGGGAAGGGGCTTATCTATGGCTACACCTTC. Encoded protein: CASSLAGGKGLIYGYTF.

This chain links TRBV5-1 with TRBJ2-5; D gene ambiguous. Trimming took 6 bases from V and 5 from J, leaving 17 bases between them. CDR1 and CDR2 (germline): SGHRS, YFSETQ. The CDR3 runs 14 residues. CDR3 sequence: CASTPERSEETQYF. The CDR3 coding sequence is TGCGCCAGCACCCCGGAAAGAAGCGAGGAGACCCAGTACTTC.

This clone was counted once. The chain uses TRBV7-8 and TRBJ1-2, with 10 bases aligning to TRBD1. The V gene's germline CDR1 is SGHVS and CDR2 FQNEAQ. J lost 8 bases, V lost 4 bases, and 16 bases had no gene match. The CDR3 has 17 residues. The CDR3 loop is CASSSATGTGATSGYTF. The CDR3 DNA is TGTGCCAGCAGCTCGGCAACCGGGACAGGGGCCACGTCCGGCTACACCTTC.

V usage is TRBV30 and J usage is TRBJ2-7, with 11 bases matching TRBD1. V lost 0 bases, J lost 6 bases, and 13 bases stayed unmatched. The germline CDR1 and CDR2 sequences are GTSNPN and SVGIG (reference sequence). This CDR3 region has 17 residues. The CDR3 DNA is TGTGCCTGGAGTGTAAGGGTGGGGACAGGGGGTTCGTCCGAGCAGTACTTC. Translation: CAWSVRVGTGGSSEQYF.

The gene calls are TRBV6-6 and TRBJ2-2; possibly TRBD2 for D (5 bases). The CDR3 has 15 residues. Germline CDR1 and CDR2: MNHNY and SVGAGI (reference sequence). V gave up 5 bases and J gave up 4 bases, with 14 bases separating them. The CDR3 DNA is TGTGCCAGCAGTCCTTGGACTCTGATCACCGGGGAGCTGTTTTTT. As protein: CASSPWTLITGELFF.